This TCR beta chain was identified in a study of blood T cell repertoires in COVID-19. Study-wide context: Sample material is recorded as cDNA or gDNA derived from T cells, B-cell-depleted T cells, or PBMCs.

The V gene's germline CDR1 is MNHNY and CDR2 SVGAGI (reference sequence). The length of the CDR3 is 16 residues. Deletions cut 0 bases from V and 4 bases from J, with 13 bases between. Profiled with immunoSEQ multiplex PCR; TCRdb holds only in-frame clones, not every one. The data contain tens of thousands of clones, 70% to 85% of them singletons. This receptor was identified in a man aged 50 to 60 with acute or convalescent COVID-19. The sample taken for sequencing was peripheral blood. V usage is TRBV6-6 and J usage is TRBJ1-3; the D gene is possibly TRBD1 (5 bases). This CDR3 reads CASSYSRRGSGNTIYF. Here the CDR3 DNA reads TGTGCCAGCAGTTACTCGAGAAGGGGATCCGGAAACACCATATATTTT.